This T cell receptor (beta chain) stems from a study of cytomegalovirus exposure and HLA in healthy donors. The PCR contained 60 Vbeta and 13 Jbeta primers. In the authors' methods: Per a later analysis, the number of unique TCR beta chains was about 80 million, of which roughly 11 million were shared. The method was immunoSEQ multiplex PCR; TCRdb's version includes in-frame clones alone and lacks a portion of them. The DNA was the basis for D and trimming; V, J and clone size are from that table. Here the sample spans some 150,000 clones, over 80% being singletons. Whole-study findings and limits: The majority of TCR sequences were rare, yet some public TCRs appeared in many donors. Later analysis showed most CMV-associated TCR beta chains appearing HLA-restricted.

Regarding this clone: The antigen remains unidentified.

Germline CDR1 is LGHNT and CDR2 is FRNRAP. V lost 6 bases and J lost 4, with 18 bases in between. The CDR3 loop spans 15 amino acids. Sequenced input: PBMCs. The chain recombines TRBV12-5 with TRBJ1-2; D not resolved. The origin of this receptor is a male donor in good health and CMV-seronegative. CDR3 DNA: TGTGCTAGTGGCACTACCGAGCCTGCTTTCTATGGCTACACCTTC. Translation gives CASGTTEPAFYGYTF.